Reported below is one T cell receptor beta chain. The data stem from a study of blood T cell repertoires in COVID-19. Whole-study context: The analysed material was cDNA or gDNA that came from T cells, B-cell-depleted T cells, or PBMCs.

As originally analysed: Amplification with reference gene primers provided the estimates of nucleated cell counts. Sequencing used immunoSEQ multiplex PCR; TCRdb keeps in-frame clones, though not all of them. That table is the source of V, J and clone size, and D and trimming were worked out from the DNA. Here the sample spans under 500,000 clones, roughly 85% being singletons. Participants were aged about 18 to 90 years from approximately 24 US areas. Membership in each cohort depended on participant-reported clinical history. Sequenced material: PBMCs or T cells enriched from blood (not recorded which). This clonotype was obtained from a woman aged 18-29 years with acute COVID-19.

Here the CDR3 DNA reads TGTGCCAGCACCCGACTAGGAGGGAACACTGAAGCTTTCTTT. Translation gives CASTRLGGNTEAFF. The chain uses TRBV9 and TRBJ1-1; no reliable D call. Trimming pared 6 bases from V and 1 base from J, leaving 13 bases between. CDR3 length equals 14 residues. The V gene's germline CDR1 is SGDLS and CDR2 YYNGEE.